This passage covers 23 T cell receptor beta chains from one sample sequenced in a study of glioma-infiltrating T cells after dendritic cell vaccination. The assay was immunoSEQ multiplex PCR, and TCRdb's table has in-frame clones only and misses some. The table records roughly 80,000 clones, about nine tenths of them present only once. Time point in this sample: after dendritic cell vaccination, including at tumor progression/relapse. The sample here was blood, taken after dendritic cell vaccination. All receptors derive from a human donor with glioblastoma.

The V call is TRBV29-1, the J call TRBJ2-7; 7 bases map to TRBD2. This CDR3 region has 13 residues. Germline trimming cut 7 bases from V and 2 bases from J; bases unmatched to any gene: 8. Germline V gives CDR1 SQVTM, CDR2 ANQGSEA. This CDR3 reads CSALMGRAYEQYF. The CDR3 DNA follows: TGCAGCGCCTTGATGGGGAGGGCCTACGAGCAGTACTTC.

The sample holds one count of this clone. The chain has TRBV5-8 and TRBJ1-1; 8 nucleotides align to TRBD1. The V segment lost 4 bases and the J segment 1 base; nucleotides outside the gene matches: 6. CDR1 and CDR2 (germline): SGHTS, YDEGEE. CDR3 length: 15 amino acids. The CDR3: CASSPGQGRNTEAFF. As DNA, the CDR3 is TGTGCCAGCAGCCCAGGACAGGGTCGGAACACTGAAGCTTTCTTT.

The chain couples TRBV12-5 to TRBJ2-7; 7 bases are a match to TRBD1. V trimming: 1 base; J trimming: 5 bases; junction bases outside the gene matches: 8. This CDR3 is 15 amino acids long. Per the germline V gene, CDR1 is LGHNT and CDR2 is FRNRAP. The CDR3 DNA is TGTGCTAGTGGTTTGGCCATTGACAGGGTCAACGAGCAGTACTTC. Translation gives CASGLAIDRVNEQYF.

The chain is built from TRBV7-3 and TRBJ2-3; TRBD1 might be the D (6 bases). Germline V gene lookup returns CDR1 SGHTA and CDR2 FQGTGA. The CDR3 is made up of 14 amino acids. The germline V and J ends were trimmed by 0 bases and 7 bases, with 11 bases remaining between them. This CDR3 reads CASSLTLGTNTQYF. In DNA, the CDR3 is TGTGCCAGCAGCTTAACGTTAGGGACAAATACGCAGTATTTT.

CDR3 amino acids: CASSLGTGVEKLFF. CDR3 DNA: TGCGCCAGCAGCTTGGGAACAGGGGTTGAAAAACTGTTTTTT. V is TRBV5-1 and J is TRBJ1-4; 7 bases match TRBD1. CDR1 is SGHRS and CDR2 is YFSETQ in the germline V gene. The junction had 3 bases not matched to a gene; V was cut back by 0 bases and J by 7 bases. The CDR3 runs to 14 residues.

The chain combines TRBV5-1 with TRBJ2-5, with a possible D match to TRBD2 (7 bases). Trimming cost V 0 bases and J 2 bases, with 20 bases left between them. Germline CDR1 is SGHRS and CDR2 is YFSETQ. The CDR3 covers 18 residues. The CDR3 loop reads CASSLGQGRGMLQETQYF. CDR3 nucleotides: TGCGCCAGCAGCTTGGGCCAGGGGAGGGGAATGTTACAAGAGACCCAGTACTTC.

The chain has TRBV19 and TRBJ2-1; 10 positions match TRBD1. V dropped 7 bases and J dropped 4; count of bases not matched to a gene: 4. Germline V gene lookup returns CDR1 LNHDA and CDR2 SQIVND (reference sequence). The CDR3 loop spans 14 amino acids. The CDR3 is CASKTGGRYNEQFF. The CDR3 DNA reads TGTGCCAGTAAGACAGGGGGCCGATACAATGAGCAGTTCTTC.

This clone appeared a single time. The gene calls are TRBV10-3 and TRBJ2-2; 7 bases match TRBD2. The germline V gene has CDR1 ENHRY and CDR2 SYGVKD. This CDR3 spans 13 amino acids. J gave up 12 bases and V 8 bases, and 12 bases lay outside the gene matches. Here the CDR3 reads CAIGLESSEKLFF. CDR3 in DNA: TGTGCCATCGGACTAGAATCGTCCGAGAAGCTGTTTTTT.

V and J are TRBV7-3 and TRBJ2-7, with 7 bases identical to TRBD1. Trimming took 5 bases from V and 2 from J; bases not matched to a gene: 6. Per germline, CDR1 SGHTA and CDR2 FQGTGA. This CDR3 is built from 14 residues. This CDR3 reads CASSQTGTAYEQYF. CDR3 nucleotides: TGTGCCAGCAGCCAAACCGGGACAGCCTACGAGCAGTACTTC.

V is TRBV19 and J is TRBJ1-1, with 7 bases matching TRBD1. CDR3 length equals 15 residues. Germline CDR1 is LNHDA and CDR2 is SQIVND (reference sequence). J was trimmed by 4 bases and V by 3 bases; bases with no gene match: 8. The CDR3 spells CASSIRQGWGTEAFF. CDR3 DNA: TGTGCCAGTAGTATTCGACAGGGCTGGGGCACTGAAGCTTTCTTT.

The gene calls are TRBV11-3 and TRBJ2-7; 11 nucleotides line up with TRBD1. The V and J ends lost 4 bases and 5 bases, in that order; junction bases with no gene match: 4. The CDR3 loop spans 14 amino acids. Germline V gene lookup returns CDR1 SGHNT and CDR2 YENEEA. In nucleotides, the CDR3 is TGTGCCAGCAGCTCCGGGACAGGGGGTAACGAGCAGTACTTC. Encoded protein: CASSSGTGGNEQYF.

Points on this clone: A read error may account for a junction end that differs from germline. The chain carries TRBV11-2 and TRBJ1-1; a possible D gene is TRBD1 (6 bases). The germline V gene has CDR1 SGHAT and CDR2 FQNNGV. The length of the CDR3 is 14 residues. CDR3 in amino acids: CASRLGQTNTEAFF. In nucleotides, the CDR3 is TGTGCCAGCAGGTTAGGACAGACGAACACTGAAGCTTTCTTT.

This chain connects TRBV7-9 to TRBJ2-1; D call uncertain. CDR3 length: 12 amino acids. From germline, CDR1 is SEHNR and CDR2 FQNEAQ (reference sequence). The V and J ends lost 7 bases and 9 bases respectively, with 13 bases between them. Written as DNA, the CDR3 is TGTGCCAGCACCCCCGGAGTGTCTGAGCAGTTCTTC. Its protein is CASTPGVSEQFF.

The chain couples TRBV5-1 to TRBJ2-3; 9 bases align to TRBD1. Germline V gives CDR1 SGHRS, CDR2 YFSETQ. J lost 4 bases, V lost 4 bases, and 4 bases had no gene match. The CDR3 sequence is 14 residues long. This chain's CDR3 is CASSGQGSPDTQYF. The CDR3 DNA reads TGCGCCAGCAGCGGACAGGGGAGCCCAGATACGCAGTATTTT. Complete variable domain (other parts from reference TRBV5-1 and TRBJ2-3): KAGVTQTPRYLIKTRGQQVTLSCSPISGHRSVSWYQQTPGQGLQFLFEYFSETQRNKGNFPGRFSGRQFSNSRSEMNVSTLELGDSALYLCASSGQGSPDTQYFGPGTRLTVL.

The DNA of the CDR3 is TGTGCCAGCAGTTTTCTTGACAGGCAAAACACCATATATTTT. This sequence encodes CASSFLDRQNTIYF. The rearrangement links TRBV6-5 to TRBJ1-3; tentative D call: TRBD1 (6 bases). CDR3 length: 14 amino acids. In germline, CDR1 is MNHEY, CDR2 SVGAGI. V was trimmed by 4 bases and J by 6 bases, leaving 13 bases between them.

The V gene is TRBV6-5, the J gene TRBJ2-5; D remains unclear. The closer fit of TRBJ2-7 to the DNA end suggests the J call may be wrong. CDR3 length equals 14 residues. Germline CDR1 and CDR2: MNHEY and SVGAGI. The CDR3 DNA reads TGTGCCAGCAGTTACAACAGATATTCCTACGAGCAGTACTTC. It is translated as CASSYNRYSYEQYF.

The gene calls are TRBV7-9 and TRBJ2-7, with 7 bases matching TRBD2. Germline V gene lookup returns CDR1 SEHNR and CDR2 FQNEAQ (reference sequence). The CDR3 covers 13 residues. After removal of 6 bases from V and 7 bases from J, the junction contained 9 bases not matched to a gene. The CDR3 bases are TGTGCCAGCAGGCGGGGGTCAGTGGCTGAGCAGTACTTC. Translation: CASRRGSVAEQYF.

J is TRBJ2-1 and V is TRBV9, with TRBD2 matching over 9 bases. This CDR3 contains 17 residues. With V trimmed by 4 bases and J by 8 bases, 16 bases remained unmatched. Looked up from germline, CDR1 is SGDLS and CDR2 is YYNGEE. The CDR3 is CASSLHRGSGSSDEQFF. For the CDR3, the DNA is TGTGCCAGCAGCCTCCACCGTGGTAGCGGGAGCTCTGATGAGCAGTTCTTC.

The CDR3 protein is CASSLGTLTSPAPNEKLFF. The CDR3 nucleotides read TGTGCCAGCAGCCTGGGGACACTCACCTCCCCCGCACCTAATGAAAAACTGTTTTTT. This chain connects TRBV7-9 to TRBJ1-4, with D perhaps matching TRBD1 (6 bases). CDR1 and CDR2 from the germline V gene are SEHNR and FQNEAQ (reference sequence). This CDR3 is 19 amino acids long. The ends were cut back, 5 bases at V and 3 bases at J, with 25 bases in the middle.

This chain connects TRBV9 to TRBJ1-1; D is possibly TRBD1 (5 bases). CDR3 length: 14 residues. CDR1 and CDR2 from the germline V gene are SGDLS and YYNGEE. Trimming took off 0 bases at V and 5 bases at J, with 11 bases between the two ends. The CDR3 DNA is TGTGCCAGCAGCGTAGTGACAGCCAGTACTGAAGCTTTCTTT. Translation: CASSVVTASTEAFF.

The table lists this clone with a count of one. The chain uses TRBV5-1 and TRBJ2-1; 8 bases line up with TRBD1. CDR3 length equals 17 residues. Germline V gives CDR1 SGHRS, CDR2 YFSETQ. The ends lost 4 bases at V and 0 bases at J; junction bases unmatched: 9. CDR3 protein: CASSASGGPSSYNEQFF. In nucleotides, the CDR3 is TGCGCCAGCAGCGCCTCAGGGGGCCCGAGCTCCTACAATGAGCAGTTCTTC.

Details on this clone: Its ends do not fully match the called genes, so a read error is possible. The rearrangement joins TRBV5-4 to TRBJ1-2; D is uncertain. This CDR3 contains 9 residues. Germline assignment: CDR1 SGHNT and CDR2 YYREEE (reference sequence). As DNA, the CDR3 is TGTGCCAGCAGCCTAGAAATCTCCTTC. Amino acids: CASSLEISF. Full variable domain (missing parts from reference TRBV5-4 and TRBJ1-2): ETGVTQSPTHLIKTRGQQVTLRCSSQSGHNTVSWYQQALGQGPQFIFQYYREEENGRGNFPPRFSGLQFPNYSSELNVNALELDDSALYLCASSLEISFGSGTRLTVV.

This chain joins TRBV5-1 and TRBJ2-3, with 10 nucleotides matching TRBD2. CDR1 is SGHRS and CDR2 is YFSETQ in the germline V gene. The CDR3 contains 18 residues. J was trimmed by 0 bases and V by 4 bases; bases with no gene match: 11. The DNA for the CDR3 is TGCGCCAGCAGCCTCCTTCTAGCGGGGGCCTTTAGCACAGATACGCAGTATTTT. Its translation: CASSLLLAGAFSTDTQYF.